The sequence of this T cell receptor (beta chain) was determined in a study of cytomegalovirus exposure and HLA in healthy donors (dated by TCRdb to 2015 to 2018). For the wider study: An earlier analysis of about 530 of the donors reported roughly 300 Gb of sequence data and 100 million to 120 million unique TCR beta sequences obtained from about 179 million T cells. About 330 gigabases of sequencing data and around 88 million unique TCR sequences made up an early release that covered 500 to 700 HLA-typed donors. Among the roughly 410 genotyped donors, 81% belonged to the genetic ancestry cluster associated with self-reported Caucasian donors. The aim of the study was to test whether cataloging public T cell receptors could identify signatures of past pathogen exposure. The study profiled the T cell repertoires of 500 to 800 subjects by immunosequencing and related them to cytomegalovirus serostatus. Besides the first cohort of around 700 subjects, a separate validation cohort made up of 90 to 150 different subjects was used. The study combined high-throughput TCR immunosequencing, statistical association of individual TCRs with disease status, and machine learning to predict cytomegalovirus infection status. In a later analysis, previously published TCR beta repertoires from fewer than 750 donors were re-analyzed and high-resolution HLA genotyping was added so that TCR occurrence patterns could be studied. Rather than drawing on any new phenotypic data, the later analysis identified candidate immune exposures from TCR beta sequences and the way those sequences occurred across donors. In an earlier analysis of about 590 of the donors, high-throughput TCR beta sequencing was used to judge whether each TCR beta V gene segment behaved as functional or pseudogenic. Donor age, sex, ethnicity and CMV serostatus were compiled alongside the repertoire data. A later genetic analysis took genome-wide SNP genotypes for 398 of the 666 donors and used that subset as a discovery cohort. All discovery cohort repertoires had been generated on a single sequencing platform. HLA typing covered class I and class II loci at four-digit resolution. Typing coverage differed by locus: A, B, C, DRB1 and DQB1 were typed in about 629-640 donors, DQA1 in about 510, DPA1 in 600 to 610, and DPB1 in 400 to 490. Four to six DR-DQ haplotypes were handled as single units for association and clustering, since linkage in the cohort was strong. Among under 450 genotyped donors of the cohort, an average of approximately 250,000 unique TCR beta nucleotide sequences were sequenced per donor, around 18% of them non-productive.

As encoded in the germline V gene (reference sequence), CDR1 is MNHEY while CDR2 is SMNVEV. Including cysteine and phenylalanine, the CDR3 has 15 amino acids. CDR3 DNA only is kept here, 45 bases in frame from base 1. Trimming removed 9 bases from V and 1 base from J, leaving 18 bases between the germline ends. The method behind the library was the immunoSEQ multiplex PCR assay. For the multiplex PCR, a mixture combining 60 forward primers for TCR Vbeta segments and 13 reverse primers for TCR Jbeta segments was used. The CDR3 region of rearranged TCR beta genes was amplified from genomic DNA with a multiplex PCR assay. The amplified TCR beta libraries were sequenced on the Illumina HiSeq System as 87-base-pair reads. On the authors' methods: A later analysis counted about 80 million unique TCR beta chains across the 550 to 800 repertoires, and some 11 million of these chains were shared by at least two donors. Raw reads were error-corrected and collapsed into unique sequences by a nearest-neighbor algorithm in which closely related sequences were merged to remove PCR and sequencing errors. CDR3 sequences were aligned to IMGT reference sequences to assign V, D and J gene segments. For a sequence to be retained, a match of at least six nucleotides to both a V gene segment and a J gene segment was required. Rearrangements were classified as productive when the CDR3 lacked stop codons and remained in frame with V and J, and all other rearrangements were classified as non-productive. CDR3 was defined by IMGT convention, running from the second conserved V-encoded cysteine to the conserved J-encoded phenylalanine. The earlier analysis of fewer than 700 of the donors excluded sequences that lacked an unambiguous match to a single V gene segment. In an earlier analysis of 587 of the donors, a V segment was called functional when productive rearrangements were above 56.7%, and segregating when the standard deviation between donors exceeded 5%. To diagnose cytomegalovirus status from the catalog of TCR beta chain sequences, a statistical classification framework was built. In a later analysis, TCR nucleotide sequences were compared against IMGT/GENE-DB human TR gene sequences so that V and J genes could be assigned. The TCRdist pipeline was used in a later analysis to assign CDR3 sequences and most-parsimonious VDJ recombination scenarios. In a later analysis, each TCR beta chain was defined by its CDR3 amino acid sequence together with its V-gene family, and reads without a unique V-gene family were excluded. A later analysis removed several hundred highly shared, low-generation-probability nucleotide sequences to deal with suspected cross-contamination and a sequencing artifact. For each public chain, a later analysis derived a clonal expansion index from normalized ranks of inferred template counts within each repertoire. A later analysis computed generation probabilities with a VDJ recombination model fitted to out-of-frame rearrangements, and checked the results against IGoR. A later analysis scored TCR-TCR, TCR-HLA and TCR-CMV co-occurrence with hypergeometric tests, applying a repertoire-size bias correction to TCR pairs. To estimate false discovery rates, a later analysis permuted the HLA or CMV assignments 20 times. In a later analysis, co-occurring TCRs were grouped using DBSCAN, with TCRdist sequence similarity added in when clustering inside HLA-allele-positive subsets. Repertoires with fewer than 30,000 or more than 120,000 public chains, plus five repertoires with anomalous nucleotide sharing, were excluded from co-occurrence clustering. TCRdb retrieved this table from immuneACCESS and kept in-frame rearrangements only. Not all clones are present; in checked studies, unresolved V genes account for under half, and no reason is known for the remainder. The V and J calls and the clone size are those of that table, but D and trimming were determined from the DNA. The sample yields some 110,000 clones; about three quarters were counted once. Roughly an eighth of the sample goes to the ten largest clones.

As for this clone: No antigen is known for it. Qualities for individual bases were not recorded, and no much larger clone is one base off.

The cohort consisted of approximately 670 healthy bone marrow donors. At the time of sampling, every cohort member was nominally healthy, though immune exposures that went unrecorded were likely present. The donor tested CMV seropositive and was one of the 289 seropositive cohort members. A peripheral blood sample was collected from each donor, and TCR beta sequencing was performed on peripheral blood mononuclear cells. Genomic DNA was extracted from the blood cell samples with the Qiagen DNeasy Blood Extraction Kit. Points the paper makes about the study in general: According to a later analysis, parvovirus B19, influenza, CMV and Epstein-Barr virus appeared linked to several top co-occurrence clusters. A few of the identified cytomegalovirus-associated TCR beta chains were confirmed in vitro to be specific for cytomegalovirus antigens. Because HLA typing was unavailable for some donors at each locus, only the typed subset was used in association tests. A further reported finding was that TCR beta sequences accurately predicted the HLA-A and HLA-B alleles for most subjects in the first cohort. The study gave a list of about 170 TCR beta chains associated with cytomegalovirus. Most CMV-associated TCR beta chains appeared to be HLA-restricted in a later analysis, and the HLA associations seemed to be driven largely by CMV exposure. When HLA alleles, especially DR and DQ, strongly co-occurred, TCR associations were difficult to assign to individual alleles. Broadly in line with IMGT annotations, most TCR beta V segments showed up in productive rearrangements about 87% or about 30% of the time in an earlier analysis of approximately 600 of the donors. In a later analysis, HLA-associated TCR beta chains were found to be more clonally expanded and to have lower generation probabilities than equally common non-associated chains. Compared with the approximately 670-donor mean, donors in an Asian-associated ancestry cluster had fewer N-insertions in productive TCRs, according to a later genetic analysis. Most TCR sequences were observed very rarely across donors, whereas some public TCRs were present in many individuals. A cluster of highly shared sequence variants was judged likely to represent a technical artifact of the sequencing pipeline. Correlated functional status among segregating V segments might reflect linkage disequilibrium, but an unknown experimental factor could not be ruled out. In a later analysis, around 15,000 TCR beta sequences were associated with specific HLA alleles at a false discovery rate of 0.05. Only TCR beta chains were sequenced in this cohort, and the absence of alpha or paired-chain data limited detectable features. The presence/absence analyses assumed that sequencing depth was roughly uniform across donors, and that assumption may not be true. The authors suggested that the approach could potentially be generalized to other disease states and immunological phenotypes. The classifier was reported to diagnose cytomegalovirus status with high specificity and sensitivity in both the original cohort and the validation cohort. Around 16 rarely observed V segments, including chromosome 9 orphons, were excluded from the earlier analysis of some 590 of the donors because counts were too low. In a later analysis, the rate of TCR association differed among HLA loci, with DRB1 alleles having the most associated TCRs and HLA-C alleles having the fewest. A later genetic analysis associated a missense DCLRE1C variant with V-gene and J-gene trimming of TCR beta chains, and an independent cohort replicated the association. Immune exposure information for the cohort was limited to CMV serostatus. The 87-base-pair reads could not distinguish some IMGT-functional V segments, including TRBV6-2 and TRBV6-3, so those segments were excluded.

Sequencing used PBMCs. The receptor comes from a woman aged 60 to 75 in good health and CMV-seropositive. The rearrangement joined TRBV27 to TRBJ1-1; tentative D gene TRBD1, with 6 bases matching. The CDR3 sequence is CASNRATSPNTEAFF. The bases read TGTGCCAGTAACAGGGCAACCTCACCGAACACTGAAGCTTTCTTT.